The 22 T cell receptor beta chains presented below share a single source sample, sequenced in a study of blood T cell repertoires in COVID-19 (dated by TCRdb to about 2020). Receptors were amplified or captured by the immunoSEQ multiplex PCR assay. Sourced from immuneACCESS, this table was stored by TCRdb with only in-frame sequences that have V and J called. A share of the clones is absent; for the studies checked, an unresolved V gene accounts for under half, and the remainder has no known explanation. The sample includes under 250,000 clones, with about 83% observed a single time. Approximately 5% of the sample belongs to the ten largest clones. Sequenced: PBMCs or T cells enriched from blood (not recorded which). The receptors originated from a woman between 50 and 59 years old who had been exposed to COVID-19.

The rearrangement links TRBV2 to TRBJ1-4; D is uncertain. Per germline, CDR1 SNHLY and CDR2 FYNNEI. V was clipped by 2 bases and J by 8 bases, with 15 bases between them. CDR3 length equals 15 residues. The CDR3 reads CASSEQHRRGEKLFF. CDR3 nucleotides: TGTGCCAGCAGTGAACAACACCGACGCGGGGAAAAACTGTTTTTT.

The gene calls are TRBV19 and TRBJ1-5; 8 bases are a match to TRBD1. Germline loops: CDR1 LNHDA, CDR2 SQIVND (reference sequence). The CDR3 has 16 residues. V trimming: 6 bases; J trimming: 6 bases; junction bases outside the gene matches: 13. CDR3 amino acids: CASSPPGRQGSQPQHF. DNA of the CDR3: TGTGCCAGTAGCCCCCCAGGCAGACAGGGGAGTCAGCCCCAGCATTTT.

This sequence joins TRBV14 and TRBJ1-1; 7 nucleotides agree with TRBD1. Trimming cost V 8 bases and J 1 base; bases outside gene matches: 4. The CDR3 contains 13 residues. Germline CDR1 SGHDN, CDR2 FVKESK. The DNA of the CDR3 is TGTGCCAGCTCGGGGGACAGGAACACTGAAGCTTTCTTT. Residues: CASSGDRNTEAFF.

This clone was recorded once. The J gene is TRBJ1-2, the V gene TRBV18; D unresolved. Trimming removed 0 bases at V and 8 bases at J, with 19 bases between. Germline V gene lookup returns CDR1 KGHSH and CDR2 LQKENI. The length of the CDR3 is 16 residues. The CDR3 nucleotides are TGTGCCAGCTCACCACCGGAGAAACACGGGGTCGGGGGCTACACCTTC. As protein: CASSPPEKHGVGGYTF.

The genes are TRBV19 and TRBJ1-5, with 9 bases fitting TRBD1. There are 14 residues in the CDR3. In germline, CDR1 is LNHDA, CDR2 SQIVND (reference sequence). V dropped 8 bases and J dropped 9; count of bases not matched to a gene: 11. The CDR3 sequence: CASSTGGGFLPQHF. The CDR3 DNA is TGTGCCAGTTCTACAGGGGGCGGGTTTCTGCCCCAGCATTTT. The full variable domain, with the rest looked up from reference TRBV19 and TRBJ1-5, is DGGITQSPKYLFRKEGQNVTLSCEQNLNHDAMYWYRQDPGQGLRLIYYSQIVNDFQKGDIAEGYSVSREKKESFPLTVTSAQKNPTAFYLCASSTGGGFLPQHFGDGTRLSIL.

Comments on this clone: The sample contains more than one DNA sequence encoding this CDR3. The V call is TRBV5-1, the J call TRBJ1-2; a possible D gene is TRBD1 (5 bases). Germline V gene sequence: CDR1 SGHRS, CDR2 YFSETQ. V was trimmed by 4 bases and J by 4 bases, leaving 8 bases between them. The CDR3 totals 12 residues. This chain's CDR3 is CASSLDSYGYTF. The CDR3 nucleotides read TGCGCCAGCAGCCTTGACAGCTATGGCTACACCTTC.

The CDR3 protein is CASSLAASGGAREQYF. The CDR3, as DNA: TGTGCCAGCAGCTTGGCCGCTAGCGGGGGGGCCCGCGAGCAGTACTTC. The chain links TRBV5-6 to TRBJ2-7, with 12 bases matching TRBD2. CDR3 length: 16 amino acids. J was trimmed by 6 bases and V by 0 bases; bases with no gene match: 7. Germline V gene data show CDR1 as SGHDT and CDR2 as YYEEEE.

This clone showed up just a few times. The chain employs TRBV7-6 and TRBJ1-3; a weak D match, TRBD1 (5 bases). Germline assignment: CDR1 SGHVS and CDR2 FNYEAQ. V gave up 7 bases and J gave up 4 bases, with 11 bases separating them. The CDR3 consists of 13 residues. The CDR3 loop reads CASKGSSGNTIYF. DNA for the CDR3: TGTGCCAGCAAGGGGTCTTCGGGAAACACCATATATTTT.

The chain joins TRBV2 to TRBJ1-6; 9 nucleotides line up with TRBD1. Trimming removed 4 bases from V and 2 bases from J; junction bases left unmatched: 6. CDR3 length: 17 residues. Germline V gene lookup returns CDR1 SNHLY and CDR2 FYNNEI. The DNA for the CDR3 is TGTGCCAGCAGTGGACAGGGGGTCCTTCCCTATAATTCACCCCTCCACTTT. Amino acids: CASSGQGVLPYNSPLHF.

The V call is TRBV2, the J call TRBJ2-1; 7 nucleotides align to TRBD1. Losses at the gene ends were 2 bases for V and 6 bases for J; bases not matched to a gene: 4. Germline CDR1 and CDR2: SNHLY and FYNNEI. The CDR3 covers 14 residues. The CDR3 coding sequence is TGTGCCAGCAGTGAACGACCAGGGGGCAATGAGCAGTTCTTC. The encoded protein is CASSERPGGNEQFF.

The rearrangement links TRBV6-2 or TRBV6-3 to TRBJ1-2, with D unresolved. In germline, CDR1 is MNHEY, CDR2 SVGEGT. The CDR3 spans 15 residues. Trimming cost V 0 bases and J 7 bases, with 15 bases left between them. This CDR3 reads CASSYSSGVAIGYTF. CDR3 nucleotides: TGTGCCAGCAGTTACTCGTCCGGGGTCGCGATTGGCTACACCTTC.

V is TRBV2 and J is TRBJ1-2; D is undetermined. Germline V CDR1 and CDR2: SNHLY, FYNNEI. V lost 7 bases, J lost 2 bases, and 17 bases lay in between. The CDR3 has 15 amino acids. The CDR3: CASKASLLANYGYTF. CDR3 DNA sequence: TGTGCCAGCAAAGCCTCCTTACTAGCAAACTATGGCTACACCTTC.

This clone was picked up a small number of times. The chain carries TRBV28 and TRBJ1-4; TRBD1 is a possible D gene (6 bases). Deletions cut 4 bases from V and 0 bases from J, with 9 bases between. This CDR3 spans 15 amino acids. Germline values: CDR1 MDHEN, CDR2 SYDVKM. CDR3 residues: CASSSQGPTNEKLFF. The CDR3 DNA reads TGTGCCAGCAGTTCACAGGGTCCAACTAATGAAAAACTGTTTTTT.

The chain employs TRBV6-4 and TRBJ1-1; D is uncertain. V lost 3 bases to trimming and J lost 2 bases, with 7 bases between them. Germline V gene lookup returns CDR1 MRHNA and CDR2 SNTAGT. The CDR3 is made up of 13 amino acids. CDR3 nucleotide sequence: TGTGCCAGCAGTGAAAGCGGAAACACTGAAGCTTTCTTT. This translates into CASSESGNTEAFF.

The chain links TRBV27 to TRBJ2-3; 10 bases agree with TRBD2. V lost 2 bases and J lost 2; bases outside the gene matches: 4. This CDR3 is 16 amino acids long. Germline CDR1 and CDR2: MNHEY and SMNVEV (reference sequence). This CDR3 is CASSLLAGANTDTQYF. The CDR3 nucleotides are TGTGCCAGCAGTTTACTAGCGGGGGCCAACACAGATACGCAGTATTTT.

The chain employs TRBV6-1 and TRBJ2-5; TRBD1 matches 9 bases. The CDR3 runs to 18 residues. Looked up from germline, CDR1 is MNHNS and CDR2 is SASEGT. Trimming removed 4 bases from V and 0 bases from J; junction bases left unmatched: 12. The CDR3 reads CASSAAQGARVHQETQYF. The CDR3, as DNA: TGTGCCAGCAGTGCGGCACAGGGGGCGAGGGTCCACCAAGAGACCCAGTACTTC.

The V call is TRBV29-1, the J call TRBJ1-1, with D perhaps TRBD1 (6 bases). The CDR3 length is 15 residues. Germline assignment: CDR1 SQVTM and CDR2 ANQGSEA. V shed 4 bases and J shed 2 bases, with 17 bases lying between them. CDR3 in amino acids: CSVGPSGQTNTEAFF. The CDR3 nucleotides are TGCAGCGTTGGTCCCAGCGGACAGACCAACACTGAAGCTTTCTTT. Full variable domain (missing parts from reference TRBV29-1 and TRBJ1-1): SAVISQKPSRDICQRGTSLTIQCQVDSQVTMMFWYRQQPGQSLTLIATANQGSEATYESGFVIDKFPISRPNLTFSTLTVSNMSPEDSSIYLCSVGPSGQTNTEAFFGQGTRLTVV.

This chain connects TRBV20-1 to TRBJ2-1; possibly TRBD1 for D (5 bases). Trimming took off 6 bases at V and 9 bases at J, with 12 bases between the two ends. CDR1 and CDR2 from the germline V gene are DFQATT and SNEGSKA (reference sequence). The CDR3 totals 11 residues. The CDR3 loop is CSARVIGEQFF. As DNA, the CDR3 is TGCAGTGCCAGGGTGATAGGTGAGCAGTTCTTC.

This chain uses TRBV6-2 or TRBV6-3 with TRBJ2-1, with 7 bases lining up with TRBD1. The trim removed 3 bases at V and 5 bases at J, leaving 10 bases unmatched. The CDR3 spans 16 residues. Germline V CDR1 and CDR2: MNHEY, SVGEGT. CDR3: CASSYEGGQGNNEQFF. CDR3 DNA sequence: TGTGCCAGCAGTTATGAAGGGGGCCAGGGGAACAATGAGCAGTTCTTC.

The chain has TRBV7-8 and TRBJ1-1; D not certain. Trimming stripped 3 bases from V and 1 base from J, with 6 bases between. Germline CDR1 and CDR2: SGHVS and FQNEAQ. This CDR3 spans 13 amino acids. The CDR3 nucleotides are TGTGCCAGCAGCTTGGCACCGAACACTGAAGCTTTCTTT. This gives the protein CASSLAPNTEAFF.

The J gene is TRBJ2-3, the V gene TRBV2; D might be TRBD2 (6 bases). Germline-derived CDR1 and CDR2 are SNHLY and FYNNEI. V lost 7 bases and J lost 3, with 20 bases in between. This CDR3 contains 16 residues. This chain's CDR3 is CASTGPGVVQTDTQYF. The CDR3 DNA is TGTGCCAGCACGGGTCCGGGGGTTGTCCAAACAGATACGCAGTATTTT.

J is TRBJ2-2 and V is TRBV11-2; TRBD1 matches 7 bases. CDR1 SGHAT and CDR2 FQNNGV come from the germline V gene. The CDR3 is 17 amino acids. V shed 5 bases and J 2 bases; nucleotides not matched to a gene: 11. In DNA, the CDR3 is TGTGCCAGCAGCCACCCAACGACAGGGATCAACACCGGGGAGCTGTTTTTT. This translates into CASSHPTTGINTGELFF.